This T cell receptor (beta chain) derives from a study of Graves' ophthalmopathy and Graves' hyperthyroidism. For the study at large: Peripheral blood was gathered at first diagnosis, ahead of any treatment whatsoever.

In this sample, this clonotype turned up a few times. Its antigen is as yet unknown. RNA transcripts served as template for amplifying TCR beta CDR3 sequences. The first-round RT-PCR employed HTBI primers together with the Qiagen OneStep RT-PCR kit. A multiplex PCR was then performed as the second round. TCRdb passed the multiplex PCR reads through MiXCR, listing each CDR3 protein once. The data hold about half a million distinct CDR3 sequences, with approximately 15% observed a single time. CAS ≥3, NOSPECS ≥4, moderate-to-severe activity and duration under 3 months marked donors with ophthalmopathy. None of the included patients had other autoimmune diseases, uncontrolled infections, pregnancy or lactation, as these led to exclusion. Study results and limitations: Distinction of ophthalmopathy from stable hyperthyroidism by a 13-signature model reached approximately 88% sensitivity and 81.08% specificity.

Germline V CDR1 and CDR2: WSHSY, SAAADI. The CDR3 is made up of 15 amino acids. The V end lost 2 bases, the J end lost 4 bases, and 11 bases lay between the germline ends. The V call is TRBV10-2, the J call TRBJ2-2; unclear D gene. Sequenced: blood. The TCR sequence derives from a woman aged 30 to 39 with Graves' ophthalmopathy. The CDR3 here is CASSEIRQITGELFF. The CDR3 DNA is TGCGCCAGCAGTGAGATTAGGCAGATCACCGGGGAGCTGTTTTTT.